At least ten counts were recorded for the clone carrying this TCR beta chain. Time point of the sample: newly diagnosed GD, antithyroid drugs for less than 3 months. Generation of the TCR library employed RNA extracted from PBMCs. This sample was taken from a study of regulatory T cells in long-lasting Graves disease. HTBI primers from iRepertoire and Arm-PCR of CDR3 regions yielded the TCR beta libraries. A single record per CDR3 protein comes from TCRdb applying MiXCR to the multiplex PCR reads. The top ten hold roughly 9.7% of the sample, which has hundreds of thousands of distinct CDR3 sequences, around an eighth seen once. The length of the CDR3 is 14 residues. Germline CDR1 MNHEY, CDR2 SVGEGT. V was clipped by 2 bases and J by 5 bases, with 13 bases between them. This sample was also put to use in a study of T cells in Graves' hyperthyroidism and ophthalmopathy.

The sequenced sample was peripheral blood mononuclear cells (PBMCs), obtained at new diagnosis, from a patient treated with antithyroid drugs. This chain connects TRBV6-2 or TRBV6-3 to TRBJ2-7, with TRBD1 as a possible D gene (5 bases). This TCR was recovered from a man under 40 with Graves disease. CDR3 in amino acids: CASSYLGRANEQYF. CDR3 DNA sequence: TGTGCCAGCAGTTACCTCGGCAGGGCTAACGAGCAGTACTTC.